These 17 T cell receptor beta chains were all obtained from the same sample, sequenced in a study of OX40 agonist ivuxolimab in advanced cancers. Sequencing was performed with immunoSEQ multiplex PCR; in TCRdb, only in-frame clones are kept and a portion is missing. The sample holds about 72,000 clones, around 85% seen once. Sequences were derived from CD4+ or CD8+ T cells sorted from blood, sampled in a trial of the OX40 agonist ivuxolimab. The receptor set was obtained from an adult with an advanced solid tumor such as melanoma, head and neck, liver or kidney cancer.

The rearrangement joins TRBV19 to TRBJ1-5, with D uncertain. CDR3 length equals 15 residues. CDR1 is LNHDA and CDR2 is SQIVND in the germline V gene (reference sequence). V dropped 4 bases and J dropped 5 bases, with 15 bases sitting between them. Here the CDR3 DNA reads TGTGCCAGTAGTAAGGGTCGGTTTGGCGATCAGCCCCAGCATTTT. Protein: CASSKGRFGDQPQHF.

V usage is TRBV12-5 and J usage is TRBJ1-1; no definite D call. The CDR3 spans 13 residues. The germline V gene has CDR1 LGHNT and CDR2 FRNRAP. The germline V and J ends were trimmed by 1 base and 0 bases, with 3 bases remaining between them. The CDR3 region has the DNA TGTGCTAGTGGTTTGGCCATGAACACTGAAGCTTTCTTT. Its protein is CASGLAMNTEAFF.

The V gene is TRBV7-2, the J gene TRBJ2-7, with a tentative D call TRBD1 (5 bases). The germline gives CDR1 SGHTA, CDR2 FQGNSA. CDR3 length equals 15 residues. Trimming took 2 bases from V and 0 from J, leaving 11 bases between them. The CDR3 DNA is TGTGCCAGCAGCTTAACAGGTACGGGCTCCTACGAGCAGTACTTC. Its protein product is CASSLTGTGSYEQYF.

This clone was recorded once. The genes are TRBV4-3 and TRBJ1-2; 7 bases fit TRBD1. V gave up 1 base and J gave up 9 bases; unmatched junction bases: 11. Germline-derived CDR1 and CDR2 are LGHNA and YSLEER. The CDR3 spans 15 residues. The CDR3 bases are TGCGCCAGCAGCCAAGGGACAGGCTTTCGGGGGAGCTACACCTTC. Translating gives CASSQGTGFRGSYTF.

The rearrangement joins TRBV7-2 to TRBJ2-2; D might be TRBD2 (6 bases). Trimming left V 1 base short and J 2 bases short, with 11 bases between. Germline loops: CDR1 SGHTA, CDR2 FQGNSA. The CDR3 is 16 residues long. This chain's CDR3 is CASSLVAGINTGELFF. The CDR3 DNA sequence: TGTGCCAGCAGCTTAGTTGCGGGAATAAACACCGGGGAGCTGTTTTTT.

V usage is TRBV19 and J usage is TRBJ2-6; unclear D gene. Trimming took off 5 bases at V and 3 bases at J, with 2 bases between the two ends. The CDR3 contains 12 residues. Per germline, CDR1 LNHDA and CDR2 SQIVND (reference sequence). The DNA for the CDR3 is TGTGCCAGTAGTTATGGGGCCAACGTCCTGACTTTC. This translates into CASSYGANVLTF.

This clone was found once. The V and J genes are TRBV27 and TRBJ1-1, with D unresolved. Germline V lookup: CDR1 MNHEY, CDR2 SMNVEV (reference sequence). V was cut by 6 bases and J by 4 bases, with 12 bases left in between. This CDR3 spans 13 amino acids. CDR3 loop: CASRLEFSTEAFF. In DNA, the CDR3 is TGTGCCAGCAGGCTCGAATTTAGCACTGAAGCTTTCTTT.

This clone was seen a single time. This chain links TRBV19 with TRBJ1-1; no clear D. This CDR3 region has 15 residues. Trimming removed 5 bases from V and 1 base from J, with 14 bases in between. CDR1 is LNHDA and CDR2 is SQIVND in the germline V gene (reference sequence). The CDR3 reads CASSFSLHGNTEAFF. CDR3 coding DNA: TGTGCCAGTAGTTTCTCCCTTCACGGGAACACTGAAGCTTTCTTT.

There are a few counts of this clone. The J gene is TRBJ1-1, the V gene TRBV4-3; D call uncertain. CDR3 length: 14 residues. V shed 1 base and J shed 0 bases, with 6 bases lying between them. The germline V gene encodes CDR1 LGHNA and CDR2 YSLEER. In DNA, the CDR3 is TGCGCCAGCAGCCAAGCACAGCTGAACACTGAAGCTTTCTTT. Translated: CASSQAQLNTEAFF.

The gene calls are TRBV7-3 and TRBJ1-1; D not certain. The length of the CDR3 is 14 residues. The germline CDR1 and CDR2 sequences are SGHTA and FQGTGA. Trimming shortened V by 0 bases and J by 3 bases, and 8 bases separated the two germline ends. CDR3 DNA sequence: TGTGCCAGCAGCTTAACGGGCGGGGACACTGAAGCTTTCTTT. Protein: CASSLTGGDTEAFF.

This clone was seen only once. The chain joins TRBV10-1 to TRBJ1-1; 7 positions agree with TRBD1. In germline, CDR1 is WNHNN, CDR2 SYGVQD (reference sequence). The CDR3 totals 14 residues. Germline trimming cut 6 bases from V and 3 bases from J; bases unmatched to any gene: 7. The CDR3 DNA sequence: TGCGCCAGCAGCGAAGACAGGGTGGACACTGAAGCTTTCTTT. Amino acid sequence: CASSEDRVDTEAFF.

J is TRBJ2-7 and V is TRBV5-1, with 9 bases fitting TRBD2. This CDR3 has 16 residues. The junction had 14 bases not matched to a gene; V was cut back by 4 bases and J by 6 bases. Per the germline V gene, CDR1 is SGHRS and CDR2 is YFSETQ. This CDR3 reads CASSPTSAGGPREQYF. The CDR3 coding sequence is TGCGCCAGCAGCCCCACCTCTGCGGGAGGGCCTCGCGAGCAGTACTTC.

The chain links TRBV19 to TRBJ2-7; TRBD1 matches at 10 bases. The CDR3 runs to 15 residues. Per the germline V gene, CDR1 is LNHDA and CDR2 is SQIVND (reference sequence). J was trimmed by 1 base and V by 5 bases; bases with no gene match: 5. In DNA form, the CDR3 reads TGTGCCAGTAGTCATCCGGGACAGGGGTCCTACGAGCAGTACTTC. Translation: CASSHPGQGSYEQYF.

This clone was picked up one time. This sequence joins TRBV7-2 and TRBJ2-5; unclear D gene. V lost 1 base and J lost 7, with 19 bases in between. This CDR3 has 16 residues. From germline, CDR1 is SGHTA and CDR2 FQGNSA. The CDR3 loop is CASSLESGPRSRTQYF. The CDR3 region has the DNA TGTGCCAGCAGCTTAGAGTCGGGTCCCCGCTCGAGGACCCAGTACTTC.

The rearrangement uses TRBV2 and TRBJ1-3; TRBD1 matches 8 bases. V was pared by 4 bases and J by 5 bases, with 10 bases of the junction left unmatched. This CDR3 has 16 amino acids. CDR1 and CDR2 from the germline V gene are SNHLY and FYNNEI. CDR3 sequence (DNA): TGTGCCAGCAGTGGGGGCTGGACAGGGTTAAGAAACACCATATATTTT. As protein: CASSGGWTGLRNTIYF.

The chain recombines TRBV10-2 with TRBJ2-5; perhaps TRBD2 as D (6 bases). Germline CDR1 is WSHSY and CDR2 is SAAADI. The CDR3 spans 16 residues. V was pared by 7 bases and J by 1 base, with 19 bases between. This chain's CDR3 is CASTPVGGALQETQYF. As DNA, the CDR3 is TGCGCCAGCACCCCCGTGGGGGGAGCCCTCCAAGAGACCCAGTACTTC.

The chain couples TRBV9 to TRBJ1-6; unclear D gene. CDR3 length equals 13 residues. The V end was cut by 2 bases, the J end by 14 bases, with 14 bases between. The germline gives CDR1 SGDLS, CDR2 YYNGEE. CDR3 in DNA: TGTGCCAGCAGCGTGTCAGGAAATTCGGCCCTCCACTTT. Encoded protein: CASSVSGNSALHF.